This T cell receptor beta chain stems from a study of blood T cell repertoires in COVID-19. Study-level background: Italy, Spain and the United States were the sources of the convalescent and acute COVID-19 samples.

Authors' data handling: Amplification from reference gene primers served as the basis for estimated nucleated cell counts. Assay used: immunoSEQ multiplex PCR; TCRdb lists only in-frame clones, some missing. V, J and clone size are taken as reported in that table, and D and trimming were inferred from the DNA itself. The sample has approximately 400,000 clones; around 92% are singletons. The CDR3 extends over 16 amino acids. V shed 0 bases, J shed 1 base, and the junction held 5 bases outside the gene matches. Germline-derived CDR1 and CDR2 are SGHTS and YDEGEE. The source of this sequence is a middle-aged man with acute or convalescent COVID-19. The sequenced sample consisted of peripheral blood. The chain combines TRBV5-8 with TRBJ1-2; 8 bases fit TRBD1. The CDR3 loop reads CASSLAGGVDNYGYTF. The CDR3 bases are TGTGCCAGCAGCTTGGCAGGGGGCGTTGATAACTATGGCTACACCTTC.